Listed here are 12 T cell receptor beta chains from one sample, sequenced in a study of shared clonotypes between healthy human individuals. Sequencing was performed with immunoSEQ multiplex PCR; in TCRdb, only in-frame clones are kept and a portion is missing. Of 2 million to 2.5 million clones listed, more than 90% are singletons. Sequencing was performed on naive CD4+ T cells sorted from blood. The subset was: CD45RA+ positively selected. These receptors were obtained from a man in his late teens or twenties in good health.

The CDR3 reads CASSLESGGELFF. CDR3 DNA: TGTGCCAGCAGCTTAGAGTCTGGCGGGGAGCTGTTTTTT. The rearrangement uses TRBV7-2 and TRBJ2-2; D gene uncertain. This CDR3 is built from 13 residues. Germline CDR1 is SGHTA and CDR2 is FQGNSA. V lost 1 base to trimming and J lost 7 bases, with 7 bases between them.

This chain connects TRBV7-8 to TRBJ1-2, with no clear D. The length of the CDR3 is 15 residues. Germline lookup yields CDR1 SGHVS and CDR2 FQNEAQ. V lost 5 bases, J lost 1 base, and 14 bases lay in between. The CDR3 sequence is CASSGDGTFNYGYTF. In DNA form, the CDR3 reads TGTGCCAGCAGCGGAGACGGAACTTTTAACTATGGCTACACCTTC.

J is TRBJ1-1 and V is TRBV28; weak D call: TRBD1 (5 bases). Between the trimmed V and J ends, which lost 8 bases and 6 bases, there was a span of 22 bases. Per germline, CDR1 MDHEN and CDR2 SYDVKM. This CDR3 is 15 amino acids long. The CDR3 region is CASGSSPGGDAEAFF. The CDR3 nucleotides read TGTGCCAGCGGAAGCTCACCCGGAGGGGATGCTGAAGCTTTCTTT.

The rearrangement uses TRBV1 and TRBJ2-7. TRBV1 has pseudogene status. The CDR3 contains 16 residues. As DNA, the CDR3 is TGCACCAGCAGCCTGCCCTGTAGGGAAAGACGTTACGAGCAGTACTTC. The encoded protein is CTSSLPCRERRYEQYF.

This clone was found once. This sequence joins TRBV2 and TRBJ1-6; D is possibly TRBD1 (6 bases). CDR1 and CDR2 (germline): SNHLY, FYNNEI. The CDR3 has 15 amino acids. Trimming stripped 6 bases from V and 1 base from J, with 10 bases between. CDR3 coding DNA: TGTGCCAGCAGAGCCGACAGGTCCTATAATTCACCCCTCCACTTT. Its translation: CASRADRSYNSPLHF.

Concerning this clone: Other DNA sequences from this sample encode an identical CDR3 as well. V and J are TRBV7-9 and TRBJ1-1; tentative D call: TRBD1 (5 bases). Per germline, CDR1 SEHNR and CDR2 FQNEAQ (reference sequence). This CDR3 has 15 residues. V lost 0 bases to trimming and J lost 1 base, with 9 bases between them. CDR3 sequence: CASSLAKGPNTEAFF. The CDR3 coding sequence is TGTGCCAGCAGCTTAGCCAAGGGGCCGAACACTGAAGCTTTCTTT.

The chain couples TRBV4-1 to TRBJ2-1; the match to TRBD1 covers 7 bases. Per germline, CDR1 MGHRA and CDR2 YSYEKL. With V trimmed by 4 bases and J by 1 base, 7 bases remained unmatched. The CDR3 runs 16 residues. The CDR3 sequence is CASSLTPGQSYNEQFF. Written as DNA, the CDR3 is TGCGCCAGCAGCCTTACTCCGGGACAGTCCTACAATGAGCAGTTCTTC.

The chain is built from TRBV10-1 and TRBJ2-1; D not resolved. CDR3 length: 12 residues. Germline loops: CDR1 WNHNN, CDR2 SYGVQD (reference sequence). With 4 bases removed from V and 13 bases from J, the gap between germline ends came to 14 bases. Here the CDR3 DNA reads TGCGCCAGCAGTGCCGCCGGGTCCACACAGTTCTTC. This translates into CASSAAGSTQFF.

In DNA form, the CDR3 reads TGTGCCAGCTCACCGATCAATCCGACCCAGGGGGCCCTTGGCTACACCTTC. It is translated as CASSPINPTQGALGYTF. This sequence joins TRBV18 and TRBJ1-2; 8 bases match TRBD1. J lost 7 bases, V lost 3 bases, and 16 bases had no gene match. The germline CDR1 and CDR2 sequences are KGHSH and LQKENI. The CDR3 is made up of 17 amino acids.

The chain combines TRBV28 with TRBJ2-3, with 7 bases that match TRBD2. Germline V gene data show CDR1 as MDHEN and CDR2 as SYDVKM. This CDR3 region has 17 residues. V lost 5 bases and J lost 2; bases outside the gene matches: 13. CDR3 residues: CASSAVLAGDLTDTQYF. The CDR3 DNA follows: TGTGCCAGCAGTGCTGTGTTGGCGGGGGACCTCACAGATACGCAGTATTTT.

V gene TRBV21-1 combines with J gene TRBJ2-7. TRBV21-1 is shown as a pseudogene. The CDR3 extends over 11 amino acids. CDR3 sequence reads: CASSSVGEQYF. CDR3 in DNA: TGTGCCAGCAGCTCCGTTGGGGAGCAGTACTTC.

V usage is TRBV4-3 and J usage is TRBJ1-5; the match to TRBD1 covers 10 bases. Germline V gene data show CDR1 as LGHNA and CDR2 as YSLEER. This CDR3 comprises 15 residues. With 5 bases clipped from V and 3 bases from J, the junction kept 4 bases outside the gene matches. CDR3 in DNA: TGCGCCAGCAGCTGGGACAGGGGTACCAATCAGCCCCAGCATTTT. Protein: CASSWDRGTNQPQHF.